This T cell receptor beta chain is from a study of identical twins. General observations from the study: Clonotypes of the beta chain that were abundant in cord blood carried fewer insertions (memory repertoires showed none).

On this clonotype: The antigen remains unidentified.

Donors uniformly comprised healthy Caucasians. Deletions cut 1 base from V and 3 bases from J, with 13 bases between. CDR3 length: 15 residues. Germline assignment: CDR1 DFQATT and CDR2 SNEGSKA (reference sequence). A universal primer site was incorporated via template switching, and the cDNA contained unique molecular identifiers. TCRdb passed the 5' RACE reads through MiXCR, listing each CDR3 protein once. The sample records a few hundred thousand distinct CDR3 sequences, roughly a tenth being singletons. The chain uses TRBV20-1 and TRBJ1-5; unclear D gene. The TCR comes from a man aged 45-60 years in good health. Source material: memory T cells sorted from blood. The CDR3 loop reads CSARGIGSNNQPQHF. The CDR3 bases are TGCAGTGCTAGAGGAATAGGCAGTAACAATCAGCCCCAGCATTTT.